The TCR beta chain described here comes from a study of blood T cell repertoires in COVID-19. This clone was counted only a few times. V was pared by 4 bases and J by 8 bases, with 7 bases of the junction left unmatched. This CDR3 has 14 residues. Looked up from germline, CDR1 is SGDLS and CDR2 is YYNGEE. Assay used: immunoSEQ multiplex PCR; TCRdb lists only in-frame clones, some missing. The sample contains over 90,000 clones, approximately 86% of which appear only once. This chain links TRBV9 with TRBJ2-2, with 8 bases that match TRBD1. Sequenced input: peripheral blood. This receptor was identified in a man older than 75 with acute or convalescent COVID-19. CDR3 DNA sequence: TGTGCCAGCAGCCGTACAGGGGGTCCTGGGGAGCTGTTTTTT. This translates into CASSRTGGPGELFF.